One and the same sample provided the 24 T cell receptor beta chains below, sequenced in a study of T cell changes during pregnancy in multiple sclerosis. Only in-frame clones appear in the TCRdb table, and some are missing; sequencing was by immunoSEQ multiplex PCR. The sample lists tens of thousands of clones, approximately 90% occurring once. The sequencing used peripheral blood, collected in the second trimester of pregnancy. The receptors shown here come from a female donor in good health, enrolled as a control in a pregnancy study.

The V and J genes are TRBV5-1 and TRBJ1-2, with 7 positions matching TRBD1. Germline CDR1 reads SGHRS; CDR2 reads YFSETQ. Trimming took 4 bases from V and 3 from J; bases not matched to a gene: 15. CDR3 length equals 17 residues. The CDR3 coding sequence is TGCGCCAGCAGCACCGACAGGGAATCCAGGACTCACTATGGCTACACCTTC. Residues: CASSTDRESRTHYGYTF.

This chain links TRBV28 with TRBJ2-7; TRBD1 matches at 8 bases. Germline-derived CDR1 and CDR2 are MDHEN and SYDVKM. This CDR3 comprises 15 residues. V lost 6 bases, J lost 4 bases, and 11 bases stayed unmatched. CDR3 DNA sequence: TGTGCCAGCAGCTCGGACAGGGACTTTGTTTACGAGCAGTACTTC. This gives the protein CASSSDRDFVYEQYF.

The V and J genes are TRBV2 and TRBJ1-5, with D tentatively TRBD1 (6 bases). V lost 7 bases and J lost 6, with 19 bases in between. This CDR3 is built from 15 residues. Germline CDR1 and CDR2: SNHLY and FYNNEI. The CDR3 here is CASTRGGGSGQPQHF. CDR3 DNA: TGTGCCAGCACCCGAGGGGGAGGGTCAGGTCAGCCCCAGCATTTT. The whole variable domain, filled in from reference TRBV2 and TRBJ1-5, reads EPEVTQTPSHQVTQMGQEVILRCVPISNHLYFYWYRQILGQKVEFLVSFYNNEISEKSEIFDDQFSVERPDGSNFTLKIRSTKLEDSAMYFCASTRGGGSGQPQHFGDGTRLSIL.

This clone was observed once. The V and J genes are TRBV7-2 and TRBJ1-1; D is possibly TRBD1 (5 bases). V lost 6 bases and J lost 1, with 9 bases in between. Germline V gene lookup returns CDR1 SGHTA and CDR2 FQGNSA. The CDR3 has 13 amino acids. DNA for the CDR3: TGTGCCAGCAGGGAGGGGCCGAACACTGAAGCTTTCTTT. As protein: CASREGPNTEAFF.

This clone has a single count. The J gene is TRBJ2-5, the V gene TRBV25-1; 9 bases align to TRBD1. The CDR3 length is 14 residues. Germline V gene lookup returns CDR1 MGHDK and CDR2 SYGVNS. The V gene end was trimmed by 6 bases and the J gene end by 1 base; junction bases not matched to a gene: 3. CDR3 nucleotides: TGTGCCAGCAGCCGGGGACAGGGCCAAGAGACCCAGTACTTC. Residues: CASSRGQGQETQYF.

This clone was seen only once. This chain connects TRBV6-1 to TRBJ1-5, with 8 nucleotides matching TRBD1. Looked up from germline, CDR1 is MNHNS and CDR2 is SASEGT. The CDR3 totals 16 residues. The ends lost 0 bases at V and 10 bases at J; junction bases unmatched: 11. The CDR3 is CASSEAGTGSPRPQHF. The DNA of the CDR3 is TGTGCCAGCAGTGAAGCTGGGACAGGAAGCCCGCGACCCCAGCATTTT.

The rearrangement links TRBV10-3 to TRBJ2-7; TRBD2 might be the D (7 bases). The ends were cut back, 3 bases at V and 13 bases at J, with 19 bases in the middle. This CDR3 has 13 amino acids. Per the germline V gene, CDR1 is ENHRY and CDR2 is SYGVKD. The CDR3 coding sequence is TGTGCCATCAGTGATCGTCGGGGGGCAGACTGTTACTTC. Translated, it gives CAISDRRGADCYF.

The chain carries TRBV19 and TRBJ1-1, with TRBD1 matching 9 bases. Germline CDR1 LNHDA, CDR2 SQIVND (reference sequence). V shed 7 bases and J 3 bases; nucleotides not matched to a gene: 6. The CDR3 loop spans 14 amino acids. The CDR3 region is CASTSRQGDTEAFF. CDR3 in DNA: TGTGCCAGTACCAGTAGACAGGGGGACACTGAAGCTTTCTTT.

The chain recombines TRBV4-3 with TRBJ2-7, with D maybe TRBD2 (7 bases). From germline, CDR1 is LGHNA and CDR2 YSLEER. This CDR3 region has 16 residues. Trimming cost V 0 bases and J 1 base, with 13 bases left between them. DNA for the CDR3: TGCGCCAGCAGCCAAGATCGAGGGGGGGATTCCTACGAGCAGTACTTC. This translates into CASSQDRGGDSYEQYF.

The chain links TRBV4-2 to TRBJ2-1; D possibly corresponds to TRBD2 (6 bases). Trimming pared 0 bases from V and 7 bases from J, leaving 10 bases between. Germline lookup yields CDR1 LGHNA and CDR2 YNFKEQ. This CDR3 has 14 residues. The DNA for the CDR3 is TGTGCCAGCAGCCAAGACGGGACTCAGAATGAGCAGTTCTTC. Amino acids: CASSQDGTQNEQFF.

The chain couples TRBV5-1 to TRBJ2-3, with D possibly TRBD2 on 7 matching bases. This CDR3 comprises 17 residues. Deletions cut 3 bases from V and 1 base from J, with 18 bases between. CDR1 and CDR2 (germline): SGHRS, YFSETQ. The CDR3 is CASSWTPAGARTDTQYF. CDR3 bases: TGCGCCAGCAGCTGGACCCCCGCGGGGGCACGCACAGATACGCAGTATTTT.

J is TRBJ1-4 and V is TRBV28; D is unresolved. The length of the CDR3 is 15 residues. V was pared by 3 bases and J by 0 bases, with 8 bases between. Germline CDR1 reads MDHEN; CDR2 reads SYDVKM. The CDR3 here is CASSFPIATNEKLFF. In nucleotides, the CDR3 is TGTGCCAGCAGTTTCCCAATTGCAACTAATGAAAAACTGTTTTTT.

The gene calls are TRBV6-6 and TRBJ1-5, with a weak D call TRBD1 (6 bases). CDR1 is MNHNY, CDR2 SVGAGI, per germline (reference sequence). V was clipped by 7 bases and J by 2 bases, with 18 bases between them. The CDR3 length is 16 residues. The CDR3 region has the DNA TGTGCCAGCAACAACCCAACAGGGAGGGGCAATCAGCCCCAGCATTTT. Its protein product is CASNNPTGRGNQPQHF.

The CDR3 region has the DNA TGTGCCAGCAGTTTCAGGGGAACCTACGAGCAGTACTTC. It encodes CASSFRGTYEQYF. The chain uses TRBV27 and TRBJ2-7, with a possible D match to TRBD1 (6 bases). V lost 3 bases and J 2 bases, leaving 8 bases between the germline ends. CDR1 and CDR2 from the germline V gene are MNHEY and SMNVEV (reference sequence). CDR3 size: 13 residues.

This clone has only a few counts. This rearrangement joins TRBV7-9 to TRBJ1-6; 8 bases are shared with TRBD1. The germline V gene has CDR1 SEHNR and CDR2 FQNEAQ (reference sequence). CDR3 length: 15 residues. V trimming: 5 bases; J trimming: 10 bases; junction bases outside the gene matches: 10. CDR3 coding DNA: TGTGCCAGCAGCCCGTCGGGACAGGATCCCTCACCCCTCCACTTT. Its translation: CASSPSGQDPSPLHF.

The chain recombines TRBV5-8 with TRBJ1-5, with TRBD1 matching over 7 bases. CDR1 SGHTS and CDR2 YDEGEE come from the germline V gene. Unmatched junction bases numbered 8, after V lost 3 bases and J lost 5 bases. The CDR3 has 15 amino acids. CDR3 bases: TGTGCCAGCAGCTCGGGACAGAGAGGACATCAGCCCCAGCATTTT. This translates into CASSSGQRGHQPQHF.

This clone was seen only a few times. The chain joins TRBV19 to TRBJ2-4; D is undetermined. CDR3 length: 15 amino acids. The germline V gene encodes CDR1 LNHDA and CDR2 SQIVND (reference sequence). Between the trimmed V and J ends, which lost 6 bases and 0 bases, there was a span of 12 bases. The CDR3 DNA reads TGTGCCAGTAGGGGTACAGACCTAGCCAAAAACATTCAGTACTTC. This encodes CASRGTDLAKNIQYF.

CDR3 DNA sequence: TGTGCCAGCAGCCTCCTCAGGGGGCCCGATACGCAGTATTTT. The encoded protein is CASSLLRGPDTQYF. The V call is TRBV6-5, the J call TRBJ2-3; 8 nucleotides line up with TRBD1. In germline, CDR1 is MNHEY, CDR2 SVGAGI. V lost 6 bases and J lost 6; bases outside the gene matches: 8. The CDR3 covers 14 residues.

The chain recombines TRBV7-3 with TRBJ2-5; TRBD2 aligns across 8 bases. J lost 5 bases, V lost 1 base, and 12 bases had no gene match. The germline V gene has CDR1 SGHTA and CDR2 FQGTGA. The CDR3 totals 17 residues. The CDR3 sequence is CASSLKVRSGRGETQYF. The CDR3 DNA reads TGTGCCAGCAGCTTAAAAGTCAGGAGCGGGAGAGGCGAGACCCAGTACTTC.

The chain couples TRBV9 to TRBJ1-3; D is possibly TRBD1 (5 bases). This CDR3 has 15 amino acids. Germline V lookup: CDR1 SGDLS, CDR2 YYNGEE. The germline V and J ends were trimmed by 3 bases and 0 bases, with 10 bases remaining between them. The CDR3 sequence: CASSAQGLSGNTIYF. In DNA form, the CDR3 reads TGTGCCAGCAGCGCTCAGGGCCTCTCTGGAAACACCATATATTTT.

The chain uses TRBV30 and TRBJ1-4; D unresolved. CDR3 length: 14 amino acids. Germline V gene data show CDR1 as GTSNPN and CDR2 as SVGIG (reference sequence). Trimming took off 4 bases at V and 0 bases at J, with 9 bases between the two ends. The CDR3 region is CAWTLRATNEKLFF. The CDR3 DNA sequence: TGTGCCTGGACCCTTCGTGCAACTAATGAAAAACTGTTTTTT.

The V gene is TRBV10-3, the J gene TRBJ2-3; D might be TRBD2 (5 bases). V lost 6 bases and J lost 6, with 10 bases in between. This CDR3 is built from 12 residues. The germline CDR1 and CDR2 sequences are ENHRY and SYGVKD. CDR3 in DNA: TGTGCCATCAGAGTACTAGGGGATACGCAGTATTTT. Protein product: CAIRVLGDTQYF.

CDR3 loop: CASSQGLAGAVYNEQFF. DNA for the CDR3: TGTGCCAGCAGCCAAGGGCTAGCGGGGGCCGTTTACAATGAGCAGTTCTTC. The V gene is TRBV7-2, the J gene TRBJ2-1; 10 bases map to TRBD2. The CDR3 length is 17 residues. CDR1 SGHTA and CDR2 FQGNSA come from the germline V gene. V shed 5 bases and J 4 bases; nucleotides not matched to a gene: 11.

This rearrangement joins TRBV6-1 to TRBJ1-5, with D possibly TRBD1 on 5 matching bases. Germline CDR1 reads MNHNS; CDR2 reads SASEGT. This CDR3 has 15 residues. V was pared by 0 bases and J by 7 bases, with 13 bases between. The CDR3 DNA reads TGTGCCAGCAGTGAAGCGACGTTCAGGGTCCAGCCCCAGCATTTT. Protein sequence: CASSEATFRVQPQHF.